A single sample gave rise to the 11 T cell receptor beta chains below, sequenced in a study of cytomegalovirus exposure and HLA in healthy donors. PCR primers comprised 60 Vbeta and 13 Jbeta primers. Libraries were prepared by immunoSEQ multiplex PCR; TCRdb keeps only in-frame clonotypes and omits some of them. The data hold about 100,000 clones, with 70% to 80% observed a single time. Sequenced sample: PBMCs. The receptor source for this set is a woman in her late teens or twenties in good health and CMV-seropositive.

The table lists this clone with a few counts. In the same sample, other DNA sequences code for this CDR3. The chain combines TRBV18 with TRBJ1-1; no clear D gene. The CDR3 loop spans 13 amino acids. Looked up from germline, CDR1 is KGHSH and CDR2 is LQKENI. Trimming took off 3 bases at V and 1 base at J, with 6 bases between the two ends. This CDR3 reads CASSPGQNTEAFF. Here the CDR3 DNA reads TGTGCCAGCTCACCGGGCCAGAACACTGAAGCTTTCTTT.

This chain joins TRBV29-1 and TRBJ2-5; D ambiguous. The CDR3 has 10 residues. V shed 4 bases and J shed 3 bases, with 3 bases lying between them. Germline lookup yields CDR1 SQVTM and CDR2 ANQGSEA. The CDR3 DNA reads TGCAGCGTTGCGGAAGAGACCCAGTACTTC. As protein: CSVAEETQYF.

V and J are TRBV7-9 and TRBJ2-5; 7 bases line up with TRBD1. V lost 6 bases to trimming and J lost 7 bases; unmatched junction nucleotides: 5. Germline assignment: CDR1 SEHNR and CDR2 FQNEAQ (reference sequence). This CDR3 contains 12 residues. CDR3 region: CASRPSGGTQYF. The CDR3 coding sequence is TGTGCCAGCAGACCTTCAGGGGGGACCCAGTACTTC. The complete variable domain, with remaining parts taken from reference TRBV7-9 and TRBJ2-5, reads DTGVSQNPRHKITKRGQNVTFRCDPISEHNRLYWYRQTLGQGPEFLTYFQNEAQLEKSRLLSDRFSAERPKGSFSTLEIQRTEQGDSAMYLCASRPSGGTQYFGPGTRLLVL.

This chain connects TRBV9 to TRBJ2-7; 7 bases align to TRBD2. V was pared by 1 base and J by 3 bases, with 7 bases of the junction left unmatched. The CDR3 totals 15 residues. Looked up from germline, CDR1 is SGDLS and CDR2 is YYNGEE. CDR3: CASSVTSSGVYEQYF. Here the CDR3 DNA reads TGTGCCAGCAGCGTAACCTCTAGCGGAGTCTACGAGCAGTACTTC.

This clone was seen more than once but under ten times. The CDR3 nucleotides are TGTGCCAGCAGCCGGGACAGGGATCAGCCCCAGCATTTT. Amino acid sequence: CASSRDRDQPQHF. This chain links TRBV27 with TRBJ1-5; TRBD1 agrees at 9 bases. CDR1 is MNHEY and CDR2 is SMNVEV in the germline V gene (reference sequence). The V segment lost 6 bases and the J segment 5 bases; nucleotides outside the gene matches: 2. The CDR3 totals 13 residues.

The chain employs TRBV9 and TRBJ2-5, with 10 bases identical to TRBD1. The trim removed 3 bases at V and 4 bases at J, leaving 3 bases unmatched. Germline V gene lookup returns CDR1 SGDLS and CDR2 YYNGEE. CDR3 length equals 14 residues. The CDR3 coding sequence is TGTGCCAGCAGCGGGGACAGGGGAGGAGAGACCCAGTACTTC. It translates to CASSGDRGGETQYF.

The chain recombines TRBV27 with TRBJ2-3, with 7 bases identical to TRBD2. The CDR3 has 17 residues. Germline lookup yields CDR1 MNHEY and CDR2 SMNVEV (reference sequence). V lost 2 bases to trimming and J lost 7 bases; unmatched junction nucleotides: 15. CDR3 protein: CASSLPPSGTTRNTQYF. DNA for the CDR3: TGTGCCAGCAGTTTACCCCCCTCCGGGACTACTCGTAATACGCAGTATTTT.

The chain has TRBV2 and TRBJ2-7; the match to TRBD1 covers 8 bases. J gave up 8 bases and V 4 bases, and 10 bases lay outside the gene matches. CDR1 SNHLY and CDR2 FYNNEI come from the germline V gene. This CDR3 is built from 14 residues. This chain's CDR3 is CASSGDRSRIKQYF. In DNA form, the CDR3 reads TGTGCCAGCAGTGGGGACAGGTCCCGTATAAAGCAGTACTTC. Full variable domain (rest looked up from reference TRBV2 and TRBJ2-7): EPEVTQTPSHQVTQMGQEVILRCVPISNHLYFYWYRQILGQKVEFLVSFYNNEISEKSEIFDDQFSVERPDGSNFTLKIRSTKLEDSAMYFCASSGDRSRIKQYFGPGTRLTVT.

V usage is TRBV7-2 and J usage is TRBJ2-7; 7 positions agree with TRBD2. V shed 2 bases, J shed 2 bases, and the junction held 9 bases outside the gene matches. The CDR3 has 16 residues. Germline V gives CDR1 SGHTA, CDR2 FQGNSA. Here the CDR3 DNA reads TGTGCCAGCAGCTTAATGTTCGCTAGCGGAACCTACGAGCAGTACTTC. It translates to CASSLMFASGTYEQYF.

This CDR3 reads CASSYDRGNQPQHF. Here the CDR3 DNA reads TGTGCCAGCAGCTACGACAGAGGCAATCAGCCCCAGCATTTT. The rearrangement uses TRBV5-4 and TRBJ1-5, with a tentative D call TRBD1 (5 bases). There are 14 residues in the CDR3. Germline V lookup: CDR1 SGHNT, CDR2 YYREEE (reference sequence). The V and J ends lost 3 bases and 2 bases respectively, with 9 bases between them.

V is TRBV9 and J is TRBJ2-4, with TRBD2 matching over 9 bases. This CDR3 comprises 19 residues. J lost 3 bases, V lost 0 bases, and 13 bases had no gene match. From germline, CDR1 is SGDLS and CDR2 YYNGEE. In DNA form, the CDR3 reads TGTGCCAGCAGCGTAGATTTAGCGGGAGTGGGGGTAGGCAAAAACATTCAGTACTTC. Residues: CASSVDLAGVGVGKNIQYF.